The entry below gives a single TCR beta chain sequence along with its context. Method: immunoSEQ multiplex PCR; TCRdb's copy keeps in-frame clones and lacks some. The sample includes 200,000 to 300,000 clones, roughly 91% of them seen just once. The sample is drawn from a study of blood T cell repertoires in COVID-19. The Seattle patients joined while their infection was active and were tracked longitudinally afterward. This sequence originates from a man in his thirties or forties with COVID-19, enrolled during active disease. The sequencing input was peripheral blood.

The CDR3 loop is CATSRDSGGEYYGYTF. The CDR3 DNA is TGTGCCACCAGCAGAGATTCAGGGGGAGAGTACTATGGCTACACCTTC. This sequence joins TRBV15 and TRBJ1-2; 7 positions match TRBD1. The CDR3 is 16 residues long. The germline gives CDR1 LNHNV, CDR2 YYDKDF (reference sequence). V was clipped by 0 bases and J by 3 bases; unmatched bases: 7. The whole variable domain, filled in from reference TRBV15 and TRBJ1-2, reads DAMVIQNPRYQVTQFGKPVTLSCSQTLNHNVMYWYQQKSSQAPKLLFHYYDKDFNNEADTPDNFQSRRPNTSFCFLDIRSPGLGDTAMYLCATSRDSGGEYYGYTFGSGTRLTVV.